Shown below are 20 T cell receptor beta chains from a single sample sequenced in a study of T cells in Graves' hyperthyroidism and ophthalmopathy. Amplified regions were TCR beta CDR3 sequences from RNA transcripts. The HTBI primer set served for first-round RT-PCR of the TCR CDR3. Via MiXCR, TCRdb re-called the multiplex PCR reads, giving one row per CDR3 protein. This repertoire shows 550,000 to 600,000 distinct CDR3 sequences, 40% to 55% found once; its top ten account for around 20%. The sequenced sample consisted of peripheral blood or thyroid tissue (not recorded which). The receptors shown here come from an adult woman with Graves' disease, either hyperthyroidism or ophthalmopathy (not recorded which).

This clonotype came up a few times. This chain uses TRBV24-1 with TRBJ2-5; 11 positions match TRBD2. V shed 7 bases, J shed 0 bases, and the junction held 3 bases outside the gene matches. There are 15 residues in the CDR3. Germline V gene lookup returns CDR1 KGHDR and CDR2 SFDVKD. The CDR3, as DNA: TGTGCCACCAGGGAGACTAGCGGGAACCAAGAGACCCAGTACTTC. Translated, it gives CATRETSGNQETQYF.

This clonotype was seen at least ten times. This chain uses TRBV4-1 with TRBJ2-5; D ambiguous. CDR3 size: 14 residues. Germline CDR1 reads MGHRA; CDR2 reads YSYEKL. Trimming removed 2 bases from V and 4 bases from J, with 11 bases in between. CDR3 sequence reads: CASSQLSLLETQYF. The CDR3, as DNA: TGCGCCAGCAGCCAATTATCGCTGCTAGAGACCCAGTACTTC.

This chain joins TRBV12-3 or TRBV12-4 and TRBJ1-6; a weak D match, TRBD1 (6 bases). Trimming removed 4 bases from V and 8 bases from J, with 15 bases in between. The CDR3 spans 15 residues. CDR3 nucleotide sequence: TGTGCCAGCAGTTCCTTAACAGGGATTGATTCACCCCTCCACTTT. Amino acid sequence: CASSSLTGIDSPLHF.

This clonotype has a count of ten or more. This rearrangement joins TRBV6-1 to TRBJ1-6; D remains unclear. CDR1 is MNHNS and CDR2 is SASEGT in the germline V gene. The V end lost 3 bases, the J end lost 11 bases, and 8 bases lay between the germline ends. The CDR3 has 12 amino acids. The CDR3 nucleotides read TGTGCCAGCAGTGAGAGGGTGGCACCCCTCCACTTT. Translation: CASSERVAPLHF.

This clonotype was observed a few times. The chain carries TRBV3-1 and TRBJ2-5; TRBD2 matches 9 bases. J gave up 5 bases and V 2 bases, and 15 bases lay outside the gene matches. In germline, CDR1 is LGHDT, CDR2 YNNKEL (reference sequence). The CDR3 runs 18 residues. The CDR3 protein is CASSQSLGGRAAHETQYF. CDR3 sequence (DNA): TGTGCCAGCAGCCAATCCTTAGGCGGGAGGGCCGCTCATGAGACCCAGTACTTC.

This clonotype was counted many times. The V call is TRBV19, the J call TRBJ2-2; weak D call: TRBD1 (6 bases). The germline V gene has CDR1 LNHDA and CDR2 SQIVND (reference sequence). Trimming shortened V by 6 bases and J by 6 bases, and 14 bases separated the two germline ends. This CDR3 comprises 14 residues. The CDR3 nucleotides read TGTGCCAGTAGCTCGTACAGGGAATCCGGGGAGCTGTTTTTT. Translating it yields CASSSYRESGELFF. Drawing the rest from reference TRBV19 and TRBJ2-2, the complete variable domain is DGGITQSPKYLFRKEGQNVTLSCEQNLNHDAMYWYRQDPGQGLRLIYYSQIVNDFQKGDIAEGYSVSREKKESFPLTVTSAQKNPTAFYLCASSSYRESGELFFGEGSRLTVL.

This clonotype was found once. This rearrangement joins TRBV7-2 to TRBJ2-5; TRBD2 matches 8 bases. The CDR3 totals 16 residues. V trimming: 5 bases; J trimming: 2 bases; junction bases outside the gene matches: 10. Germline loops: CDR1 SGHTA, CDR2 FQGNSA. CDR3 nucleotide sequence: TGTGCCAGCAGCCCCCGGAATAGCGGGACTCAAGAGACCCAGTACTTC. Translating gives CASSPRNSGTQETQYF.

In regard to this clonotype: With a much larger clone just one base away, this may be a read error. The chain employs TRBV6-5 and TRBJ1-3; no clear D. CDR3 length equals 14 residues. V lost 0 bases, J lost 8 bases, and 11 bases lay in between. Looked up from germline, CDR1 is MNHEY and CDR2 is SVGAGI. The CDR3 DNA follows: TGTGCCAGCAGTTACTCGGTGGAGGGTGACACCATATATTTT. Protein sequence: CASSYSVEGDTIYF.

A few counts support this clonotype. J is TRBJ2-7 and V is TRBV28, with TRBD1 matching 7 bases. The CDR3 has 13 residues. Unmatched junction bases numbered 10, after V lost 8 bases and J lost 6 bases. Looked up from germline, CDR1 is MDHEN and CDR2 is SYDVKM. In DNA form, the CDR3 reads TGTGCCAGCTTTGACAGGGATCGGCTCGAGCAGTACTTC. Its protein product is CASFDRDRLEQYF.

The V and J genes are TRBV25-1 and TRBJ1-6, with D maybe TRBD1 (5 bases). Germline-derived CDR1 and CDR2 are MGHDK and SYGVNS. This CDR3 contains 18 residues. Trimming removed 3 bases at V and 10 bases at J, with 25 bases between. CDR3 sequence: CASSDTVPQGQNFSPLHF. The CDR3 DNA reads TGTGCCAGCAGTGACACTGTACCGCAGGGCCAAAATTTCTCACCCCTCCACTTT.

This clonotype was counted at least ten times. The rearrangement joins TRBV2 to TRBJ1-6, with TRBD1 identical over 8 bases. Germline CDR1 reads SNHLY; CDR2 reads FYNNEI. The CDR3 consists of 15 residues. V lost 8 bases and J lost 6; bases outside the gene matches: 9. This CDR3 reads CASGSWTGFNSPLHF. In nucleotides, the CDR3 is TGTGCCAGCGGCTCCTGGACAGGGTTTAATTCACCCCTCCACTTT.

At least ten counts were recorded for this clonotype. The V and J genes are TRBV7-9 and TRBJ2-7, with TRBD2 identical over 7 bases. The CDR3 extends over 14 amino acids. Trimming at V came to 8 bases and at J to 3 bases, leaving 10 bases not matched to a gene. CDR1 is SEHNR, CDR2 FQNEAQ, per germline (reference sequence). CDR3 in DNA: TGTGCCAGCTCCGCGCGACCGGGAGGCTACGAGCAGTACTTC. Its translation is CASSARPGGYEQYF.

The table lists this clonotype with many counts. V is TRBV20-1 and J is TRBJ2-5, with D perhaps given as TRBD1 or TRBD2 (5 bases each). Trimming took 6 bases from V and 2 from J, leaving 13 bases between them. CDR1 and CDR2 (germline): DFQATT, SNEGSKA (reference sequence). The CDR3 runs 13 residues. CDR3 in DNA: TGCAGTGCAAACGACAGAGGGCAAGAGACCCAGTACTTC. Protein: CSANDRGQETQYF.

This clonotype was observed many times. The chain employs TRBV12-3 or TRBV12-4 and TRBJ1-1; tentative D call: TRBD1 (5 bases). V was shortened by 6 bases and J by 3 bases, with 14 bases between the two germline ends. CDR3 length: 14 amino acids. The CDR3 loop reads CASSHLGVYTEAFF. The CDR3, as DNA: TGTGCCAGCAGCCACCTAGGGGTATACACTGAAGCTTTCTTT.

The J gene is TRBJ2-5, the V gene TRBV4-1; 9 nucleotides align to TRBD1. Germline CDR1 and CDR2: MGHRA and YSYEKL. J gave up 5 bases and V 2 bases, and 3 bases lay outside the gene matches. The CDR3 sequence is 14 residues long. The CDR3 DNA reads TGCGCCAGCAGCCAAACACAGGGGGCGGAGACCCAGTACTTC. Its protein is CASSQTQGAETQYF.

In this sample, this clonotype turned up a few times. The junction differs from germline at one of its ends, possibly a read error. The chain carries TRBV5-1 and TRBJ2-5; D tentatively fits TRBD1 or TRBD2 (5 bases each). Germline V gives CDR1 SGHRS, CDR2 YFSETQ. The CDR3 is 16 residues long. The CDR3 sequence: CASSLAGSVSQETQCF. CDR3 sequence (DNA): TGCGCCAGCAGCTTGGCAGGGAGTGTGAGTCAAGAGACCCAGTGCTTC.

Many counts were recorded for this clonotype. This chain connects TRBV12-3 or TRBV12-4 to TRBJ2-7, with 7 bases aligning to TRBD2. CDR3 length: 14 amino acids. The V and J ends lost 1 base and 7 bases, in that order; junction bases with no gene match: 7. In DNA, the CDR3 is TGTGCCAGCAGTTTAGAGGGAGGGCTGGGGGAGCAGTACTTC. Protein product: CASSLEGGLGEQYF.

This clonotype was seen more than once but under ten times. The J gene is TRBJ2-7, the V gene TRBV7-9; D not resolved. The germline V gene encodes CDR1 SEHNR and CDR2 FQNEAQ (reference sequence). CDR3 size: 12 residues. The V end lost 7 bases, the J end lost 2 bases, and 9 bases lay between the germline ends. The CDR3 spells CASTIPPYEQYF. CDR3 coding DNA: TGTGCCAGCACGATTCCGCCCTACGAGCAGTACTTC.

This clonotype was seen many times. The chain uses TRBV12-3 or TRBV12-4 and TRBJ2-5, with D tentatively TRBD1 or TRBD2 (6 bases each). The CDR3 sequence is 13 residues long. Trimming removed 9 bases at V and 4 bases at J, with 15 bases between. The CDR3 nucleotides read TGTGCCAGTCGGGGGCTGTGGTCAGAGACCCAGTACTTC. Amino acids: CASRGLWSETQYF.

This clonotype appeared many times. This CDR3 is CASSLLGDTEAFF. DNA of the CDR3: TGTGCCAGCAGCCTACTGGGGGACACTGAAGCTTTCTTT. The chain is built from TRBV7-3 and TRBJ1-1, with TRBD1 as a possible D gene (5 bases). V was trimmed by 5 bases and J by 3 bases, leaving 10 bases between them. The CDR3 has 13 residues. Germline lookup yields CDR1 SGHTA and CDR2 FQGTGA.